This TCR beta chain was sequenced during a study of blood T cell repertoires in COVID-19. TCRdb's table, derived via immunoSEQ multiplex PCR, lists solely in-frame clones and lacks some. Found here are under 250,000 clones, around 81% of them singletons; the top ten hold 9.5% to 15%. Germline lookup yields CDR1 KGHSH and CDR2 LQKENI. The length of the CDR3 is 13 residues. V shed 4 bases, J shed 1 base, and the junction held 1 base outside the gene matches. This clone was found once. This chain connects TRBV18 to TRBJ2-7; 7 bases map to TRBD1. The sequence was collected from a human donor in a cohort sampled during active COVID-19. Specimen: peripheral blood. The CDR3 reads CASSRGQSYEQYF. The CDR3 DNA is TGTGCCAGCTCACGGGGACAGTCCTACGAGCAGTACTTC.